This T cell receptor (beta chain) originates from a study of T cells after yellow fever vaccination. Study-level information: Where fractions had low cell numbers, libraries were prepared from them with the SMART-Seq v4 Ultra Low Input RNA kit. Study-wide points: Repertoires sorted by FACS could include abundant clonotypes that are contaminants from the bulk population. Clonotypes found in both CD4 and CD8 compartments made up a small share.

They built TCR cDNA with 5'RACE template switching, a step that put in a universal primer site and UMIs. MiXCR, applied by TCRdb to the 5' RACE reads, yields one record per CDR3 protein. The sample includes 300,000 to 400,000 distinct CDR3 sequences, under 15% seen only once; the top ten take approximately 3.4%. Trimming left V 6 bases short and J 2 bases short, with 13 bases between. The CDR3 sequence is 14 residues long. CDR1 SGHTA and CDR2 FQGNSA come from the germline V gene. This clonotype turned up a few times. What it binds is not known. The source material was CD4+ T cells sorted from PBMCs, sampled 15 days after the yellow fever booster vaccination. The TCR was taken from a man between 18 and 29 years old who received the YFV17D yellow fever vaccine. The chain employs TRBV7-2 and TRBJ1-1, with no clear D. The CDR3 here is CASSTLGGNTEAFF. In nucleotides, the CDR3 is TGTGCCAGCAGTACCCTAGGCGGAAACACTGAAGCTTTCTTT.